Below are 2 T cell receptor beta chains sequenced from a single sample in a study of cytomegalovirus exposure and HLA in healthy donors (dated by TCRdb to between 2016 and 2019). Libraries were prepared through the immunoSEQ multiplex PCR assay. The multiplex PCR relied on a mix of 60 forward primers for TCR Vbeta segments and 13 reverse primers for TCR Jbeta segments. TCRdb holds this immuneACCESS table with in-frame rearrangements only. Some clones are missing; in checked studies, unresolved V genes explain under half, and the rest has no known cause. Recorded for this sample are under 200,000 clones; approximately 77% of them occurred a single time. Around 2.3% of the sample is held by the ten biggest clonotypes. The specimen sequenced was PBMCs. The receptor set was obtained from a man aged 50-59 years in good health and CMV-seropositive.

This chain links TRBV29-1 with TRBJ2-7; 10 bases map to TRBD1. This CDR3 is built from 14 residues. Germline V gene sequence: CDR1 SQVTM, CDR2 ANQGSEA. V dropped 4 bases and J dropped 6; count of bases not matched to a gene: 9. This CDR3 reads CSVGGTGVSAEQYF. The CDR3 nucleotides read TGCAGCGTTGGGGGGACAGGGGTCAGTGCCGAGCAGTACTTC.

J is TRBJ1-5 and V is TRBV9; the D is unclear. Germline V CDR1 and CDR2: SGDLS, YYNGEE. Trimming left V 2 bases short and J 4 bases short, with 10 bases between. The CDR3 runs to 14 residues. CDR3 coding DNA: TGTGCCAGCAGCGTTGAGGAGGAGAATCAGCCCCAGCATTTT. Its translation: CASSVEEENQPQHF.